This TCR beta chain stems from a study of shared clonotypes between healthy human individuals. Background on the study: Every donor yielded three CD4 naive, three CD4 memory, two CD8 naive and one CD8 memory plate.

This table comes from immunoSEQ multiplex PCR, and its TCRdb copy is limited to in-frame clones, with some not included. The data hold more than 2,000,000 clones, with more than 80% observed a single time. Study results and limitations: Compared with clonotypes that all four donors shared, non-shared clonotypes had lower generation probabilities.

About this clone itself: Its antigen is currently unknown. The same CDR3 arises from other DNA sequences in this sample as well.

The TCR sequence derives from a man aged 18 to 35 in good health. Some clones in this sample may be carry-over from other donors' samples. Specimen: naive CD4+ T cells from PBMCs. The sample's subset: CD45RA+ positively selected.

The CDR3 bases are TGTGCCAGCAGCTTGGGTGGGGGAAATCAGCCCCAGCATTTT. This sequence encodes CASSLGGGNQPQHF. The chain employs TRBV5-4 and TRBJ1-5, with D tentatively TRBD1 (5 bases). Germline values: CDR1 SGHNT, CDR2 YYREEE (reference sequence). The V end was cut by 0 bases, the J end by 4 bases, with 8 bases between. CDR3 length: 14 residues.